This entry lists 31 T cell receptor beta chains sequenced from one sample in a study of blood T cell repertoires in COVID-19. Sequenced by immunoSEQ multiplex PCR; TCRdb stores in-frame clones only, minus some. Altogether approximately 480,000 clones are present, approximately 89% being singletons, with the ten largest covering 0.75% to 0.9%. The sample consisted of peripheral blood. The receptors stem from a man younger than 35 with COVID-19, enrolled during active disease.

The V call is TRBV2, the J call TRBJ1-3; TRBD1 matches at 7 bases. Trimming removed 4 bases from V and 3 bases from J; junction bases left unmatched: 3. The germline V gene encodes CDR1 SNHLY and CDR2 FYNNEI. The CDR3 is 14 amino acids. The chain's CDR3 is CASSVTGDGNTIYF. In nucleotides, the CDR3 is TGTGCCAGCAGTGTCACAGGGGATGGAAACACCATATATTTT.

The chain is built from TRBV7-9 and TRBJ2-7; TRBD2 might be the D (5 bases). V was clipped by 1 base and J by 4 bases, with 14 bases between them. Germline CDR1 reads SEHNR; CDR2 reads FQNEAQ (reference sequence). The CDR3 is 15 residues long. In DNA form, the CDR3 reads TGTGCCAGCAGCTTAGGGTTAAGGGAGCGGTACGAGCAGTACTTC. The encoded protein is CASSLGLRERYEQYF.

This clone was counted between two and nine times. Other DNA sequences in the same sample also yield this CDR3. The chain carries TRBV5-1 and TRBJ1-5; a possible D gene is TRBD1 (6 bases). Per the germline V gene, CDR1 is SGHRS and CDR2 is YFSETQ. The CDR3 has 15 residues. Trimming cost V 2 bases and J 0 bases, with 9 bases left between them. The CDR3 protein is CASSLLGHSNQPQHF. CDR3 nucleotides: TGCGCCAGCAGCTTACTGGGACATAGCAATCAGCCCCAGCATTTT.

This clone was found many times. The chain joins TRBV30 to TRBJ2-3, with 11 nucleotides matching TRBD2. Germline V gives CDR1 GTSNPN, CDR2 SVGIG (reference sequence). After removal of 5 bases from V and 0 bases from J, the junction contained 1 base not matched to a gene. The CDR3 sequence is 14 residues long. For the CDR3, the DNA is TGTGCCTGGGGGACTAGCGGCAGCACAGATACGCAGTATTTT. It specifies CAWGTSGSTDTQYF.

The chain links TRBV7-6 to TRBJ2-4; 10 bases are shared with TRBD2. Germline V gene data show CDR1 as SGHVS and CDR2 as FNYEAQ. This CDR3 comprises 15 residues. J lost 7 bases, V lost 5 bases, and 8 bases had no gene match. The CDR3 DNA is TGTGCCAGCAGCCCAAGCGGGGGGGCTCGGAACATTCAGTACTTC. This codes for CASSPSGGARNIQYF.

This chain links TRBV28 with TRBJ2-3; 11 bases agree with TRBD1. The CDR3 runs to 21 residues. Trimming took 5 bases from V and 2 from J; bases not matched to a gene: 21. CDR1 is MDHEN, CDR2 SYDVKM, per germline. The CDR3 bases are TGTGCCAGCAGTGGACATGCGTGGGACAGGGGGATCCGAATGTCCACAGATACGCAGTATTTT. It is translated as CASSGHAWDRGIRMSTDTQYF.

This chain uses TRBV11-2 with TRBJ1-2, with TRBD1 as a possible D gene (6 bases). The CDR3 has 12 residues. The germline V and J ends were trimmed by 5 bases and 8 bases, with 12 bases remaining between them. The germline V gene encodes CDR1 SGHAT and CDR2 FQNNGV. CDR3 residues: CASSLTGEGYTF. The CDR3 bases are TGTGCCAGCAGCCTGACAGGAGAAGGCTACACCTTC.

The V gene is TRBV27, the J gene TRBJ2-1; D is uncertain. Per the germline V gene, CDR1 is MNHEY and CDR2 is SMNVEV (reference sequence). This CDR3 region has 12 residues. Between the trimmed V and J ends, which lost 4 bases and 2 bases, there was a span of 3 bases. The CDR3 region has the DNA TGTGCCAGCAGTTCTCCCTACAATGAGCAGTTCTTC. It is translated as CASSSPYNEQFF.

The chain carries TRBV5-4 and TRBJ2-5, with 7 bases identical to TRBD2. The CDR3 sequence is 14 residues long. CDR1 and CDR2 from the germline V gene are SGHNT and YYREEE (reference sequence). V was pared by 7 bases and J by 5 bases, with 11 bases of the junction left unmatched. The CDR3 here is CASWRLGLKETQYF. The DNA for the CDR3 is TGTGCCAGCTGGCGTTTGGGACTAAAGGAGACCCAGTACTTC.

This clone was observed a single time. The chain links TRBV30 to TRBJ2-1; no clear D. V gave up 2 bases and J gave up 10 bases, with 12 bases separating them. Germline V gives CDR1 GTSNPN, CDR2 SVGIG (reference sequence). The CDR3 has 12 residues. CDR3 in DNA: TGTGCCTGGAGTACCCCCCTCAGGGAGCAGTTCTTC. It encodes CAWSTPLREQFF.

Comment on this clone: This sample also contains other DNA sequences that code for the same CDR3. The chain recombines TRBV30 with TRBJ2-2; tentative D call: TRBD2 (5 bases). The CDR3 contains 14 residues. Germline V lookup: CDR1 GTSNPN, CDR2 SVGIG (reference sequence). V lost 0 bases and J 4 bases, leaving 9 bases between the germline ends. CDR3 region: CAWSVRRSTGELFF. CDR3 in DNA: TGTGCCTGGAGTGTCCGGAGGTCCACCGGGGAGCTGTTTTTT.

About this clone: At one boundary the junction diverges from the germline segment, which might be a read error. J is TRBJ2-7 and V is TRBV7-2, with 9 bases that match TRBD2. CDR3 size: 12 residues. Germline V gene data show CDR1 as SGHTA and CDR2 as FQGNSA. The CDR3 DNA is TGTGCCAGCAGCCCCTACAGGGGACTAGCCGACTTC. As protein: CASSPYRGLADF.

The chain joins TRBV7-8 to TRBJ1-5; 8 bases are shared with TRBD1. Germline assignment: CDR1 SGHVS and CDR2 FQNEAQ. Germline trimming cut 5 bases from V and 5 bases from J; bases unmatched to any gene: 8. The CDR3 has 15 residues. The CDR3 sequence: CASSPPDRGYQPQHF. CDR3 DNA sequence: TGTGCCAGCAGCCCCCCCGACAGGGGCTATCAGCCCCAGCATTTT.

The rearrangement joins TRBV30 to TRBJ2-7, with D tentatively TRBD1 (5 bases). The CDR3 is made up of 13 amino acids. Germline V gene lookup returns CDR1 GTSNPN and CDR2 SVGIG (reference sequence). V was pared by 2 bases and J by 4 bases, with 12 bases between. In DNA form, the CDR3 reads TGTGCCTGGAGTAGGAGACAGCTTTACGAGCAGTACTTC. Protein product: CAWSRRQLYEQYF. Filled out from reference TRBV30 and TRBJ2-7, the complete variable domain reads SQTIHQWPATLVQPVGSPLSLECTVEGTSNPNLYWYRQAAGRGLQLLFYSVGIGQISSEVPQNLSASRPQDRQFILSSKKLLLSDSGFYLCAWSRRQLYEQYFGPGTRLTVT.

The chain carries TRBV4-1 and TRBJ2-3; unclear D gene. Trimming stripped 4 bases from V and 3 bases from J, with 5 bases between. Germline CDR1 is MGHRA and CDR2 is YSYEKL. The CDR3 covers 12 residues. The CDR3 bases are TGCGCCAGCAGCCCTCCTACAGATACGCAGTATTTT. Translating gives CASSPPTDTQYF.

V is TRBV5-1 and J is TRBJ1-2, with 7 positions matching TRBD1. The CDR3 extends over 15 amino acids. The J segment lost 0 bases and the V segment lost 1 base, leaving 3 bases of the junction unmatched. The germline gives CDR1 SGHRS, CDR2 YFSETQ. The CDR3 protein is CASSLSTGANYGYTF. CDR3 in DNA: TGCGCCAGCAGCTTGTCAACAGGGGCTAACTATGGCTACACCTTC.

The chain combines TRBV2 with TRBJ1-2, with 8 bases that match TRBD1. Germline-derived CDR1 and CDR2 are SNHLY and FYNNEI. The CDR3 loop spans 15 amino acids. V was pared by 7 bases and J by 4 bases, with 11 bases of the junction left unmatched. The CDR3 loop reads CASIRGTGAGYGYTF. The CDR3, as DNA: TGTGCCAGCATCCGGGGGACAGGCGCGGGCTATGGCTACACCTTC.

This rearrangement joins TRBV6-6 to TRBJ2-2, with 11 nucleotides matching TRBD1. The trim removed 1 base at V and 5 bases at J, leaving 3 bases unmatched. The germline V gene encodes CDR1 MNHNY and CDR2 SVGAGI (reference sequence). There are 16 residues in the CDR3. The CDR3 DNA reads TGTGCCAGCAGTTACTTGGGACAGGGGGATACCGGGGAGCTGTTTTTT. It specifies CASSYLGQGDTGELFF.

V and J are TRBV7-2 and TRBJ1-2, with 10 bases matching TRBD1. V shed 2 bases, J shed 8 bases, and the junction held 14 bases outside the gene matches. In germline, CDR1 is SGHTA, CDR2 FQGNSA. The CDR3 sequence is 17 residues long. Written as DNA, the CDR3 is TGTGCCAGCAGCTTAAGGCCGGGACAGGGGTTACCCCGGGGCTACACCTTC. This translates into CASSLRPGQGLPRGYTF.

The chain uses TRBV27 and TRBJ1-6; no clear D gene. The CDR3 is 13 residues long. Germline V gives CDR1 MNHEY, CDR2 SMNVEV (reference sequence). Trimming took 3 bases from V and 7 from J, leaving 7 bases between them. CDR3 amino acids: CASSFDLNSPLHF. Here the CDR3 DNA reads TGTGCCAGCAGTTTTGACTTAAATTCACCCCTCCACTTT.

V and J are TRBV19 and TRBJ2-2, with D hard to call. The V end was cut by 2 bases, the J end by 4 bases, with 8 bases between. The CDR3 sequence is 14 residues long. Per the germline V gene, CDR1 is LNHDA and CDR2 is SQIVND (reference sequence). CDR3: CASSILTTTGELFF. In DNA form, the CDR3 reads TGTGCCAGTAGTATATTGACAACCACCGGGGAGCTGTTTTTT.

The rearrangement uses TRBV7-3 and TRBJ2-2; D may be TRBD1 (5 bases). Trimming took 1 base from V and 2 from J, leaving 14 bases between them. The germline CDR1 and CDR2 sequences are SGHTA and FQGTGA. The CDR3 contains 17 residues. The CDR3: CASSLRDTGVNTGELFF. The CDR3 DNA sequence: TGTGCCAGCAGCTTAAGAGATACAGGAGTTAACACCGGGGAGCTGTTTTTT.

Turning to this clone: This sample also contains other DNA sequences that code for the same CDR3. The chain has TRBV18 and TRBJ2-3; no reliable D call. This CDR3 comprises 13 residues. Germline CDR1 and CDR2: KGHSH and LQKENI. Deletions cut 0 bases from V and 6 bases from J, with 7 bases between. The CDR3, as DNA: TGTGCCAGCTCACCACCGTTGCGGGATACGCAGTATTTT. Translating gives CASSPPLRDTQYF.

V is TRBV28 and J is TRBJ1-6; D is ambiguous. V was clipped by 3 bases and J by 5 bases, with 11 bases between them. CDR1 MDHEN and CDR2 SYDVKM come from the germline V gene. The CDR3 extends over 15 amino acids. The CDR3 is CASSLSGPNNSPLHF. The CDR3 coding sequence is TGTGCCAGCAGTTTGAGCGGACCAAATAATTCACCCCTCCACTTT.

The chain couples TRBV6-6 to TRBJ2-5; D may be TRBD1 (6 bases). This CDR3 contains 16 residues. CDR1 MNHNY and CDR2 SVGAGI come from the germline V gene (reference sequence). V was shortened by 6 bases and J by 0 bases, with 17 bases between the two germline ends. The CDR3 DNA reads TGTGCCAGCAGCCTGCGTGGCAGGGGATACCAAGAGACCCAGTACTTC. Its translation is CASSLRGRGYQETQYF.

The CDR3 sequence: CASTRQGGSPLHF. The CDR3 DNA reads as TGTGCCAGCACCCGACAGGGGGGCTCACCCCTCCACTTT. The chain has TRBV3-1 (or the pseudogene TRBV3-2) and TRBJ1-6; 9 bases line up with TRBD1. V shed 7 bases, J shed 10 bases, and the junction held 5 bases outside the gene matches. The CDR3 contains 13 residues. In germline, CDR1 is LGHDT, CDR2 YNNKEL (reference sequence).

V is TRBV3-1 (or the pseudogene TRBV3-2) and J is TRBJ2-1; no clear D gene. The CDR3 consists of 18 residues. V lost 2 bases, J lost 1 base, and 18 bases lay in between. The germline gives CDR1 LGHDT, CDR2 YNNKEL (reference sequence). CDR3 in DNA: TGTGCCAGCAGCCAAACTCCGACCCGGGTAAGGTCCTACAATGAGCAGTTCTTC. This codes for CASSQTPTRVRSYNEQFF.

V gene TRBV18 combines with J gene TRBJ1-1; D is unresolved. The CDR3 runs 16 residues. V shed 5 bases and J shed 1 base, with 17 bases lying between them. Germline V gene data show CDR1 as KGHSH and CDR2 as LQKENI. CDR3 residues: CASSSSRLGENTEAFF. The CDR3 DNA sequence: TGTGCCAGCTCAAGTTCCCGTTTAGGAGAGAACACTGAAGCTTTCTTT. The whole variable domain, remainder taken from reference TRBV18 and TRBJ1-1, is NAGVMQNPRHLVRRRGQEARLRCSPMKGHSHVYWYRQLPEEGLKFMVYLQKENIIDESGMPKERFSAEFPKEGPSILRIQQVVRGDSAAYFCASSSSRLGENTEAFFGQGTRLTVV.

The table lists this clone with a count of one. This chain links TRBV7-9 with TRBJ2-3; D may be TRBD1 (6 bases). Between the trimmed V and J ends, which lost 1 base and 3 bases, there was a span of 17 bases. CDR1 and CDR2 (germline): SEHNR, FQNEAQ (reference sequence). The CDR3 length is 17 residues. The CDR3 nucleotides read TGTGCCAGCAGCTTAGGTTTGGGGGCGGAGTTAACAGATACGCAGTATTTT. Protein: CASSLGLGAELTDTQYF.

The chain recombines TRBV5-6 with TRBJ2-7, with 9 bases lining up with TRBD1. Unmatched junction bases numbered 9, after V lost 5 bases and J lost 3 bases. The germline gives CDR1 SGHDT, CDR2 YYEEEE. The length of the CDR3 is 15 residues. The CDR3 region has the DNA TGTGCCAGCAGTTACCGGGACAGGGAGTTCTACGAGCAGTACTTC. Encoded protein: CASSYRDREFYEQYF.

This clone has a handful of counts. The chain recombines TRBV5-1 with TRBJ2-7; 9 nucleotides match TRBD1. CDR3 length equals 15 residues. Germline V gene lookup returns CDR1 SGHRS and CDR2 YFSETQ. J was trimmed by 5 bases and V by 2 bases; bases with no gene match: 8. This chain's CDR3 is CASSFSDRGIDEQYF. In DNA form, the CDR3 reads TGCGCCAGCAGCTTTAGCGACAGGGGGATAGACGAGCAGTACTTC. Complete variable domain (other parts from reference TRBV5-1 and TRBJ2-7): KAGVTQTPRYLIKTRGQQVTLSCSPISGHRSVSWYQQTPGQGLQFLFEYFSETQRNKGNFPGRFSGRQFSNSRSEMNVSTLELGDSALYLCASSFSDRGIDEQYFGPGTRLTVT.